Below, 26 T cell receptor beta chains from the same sample are listed, as sequenced in a study of control samples from healthy donors and cancer patients. The data were produced by immunoSEQ multiplex PCR, yet TCRdb's version contains in-frame clones alone and is incomplete. Of around 94,000 clones in the sample, 86% were seen once. Sequenced input: blood. These TCRs come from a woman aged 45-60 years in good health.

The V and J genes are TRBV28 and TRBJ1-2, with 9 positions matching TRBD1. CDR3 length: 13 amino acids. The V gene's germline CDR1 is MDHEN and CDR2 SYDVKM. Trimming removed 4 bases from V and 7 bases from J; junction bases left unmatched: 4. CDR3 loop: CASSWGTGLGYTF. The CDR3 DNA reads TGTGCCAGCAGTTGGGGGACAGGGCTTGGCTACACCTTC.

CDR3 bases: TGTGCCAGCAGCCAAGAGGTAGAGAAGTCCTACGAGCAGTACTTC. This translates into CASSQEVEKSYEQYF. The genes are TRBV4-2 and TRBJ2-7; D remains unclear. This CDR3 contains 15 residues. Germline V lookup: CDR1 LGHNA, CDR2 YNFKEQ. Trimming left V 0 bases short and J 1 base short, with 10 bases between.

The CDR3 coding sequence is TGTGCCAGCAGCCCCCGGACTAGCGGGACGACAGATACGCAGTATTTT. This translates into CASSPRTSGTTDTQYF. This rearrangement joins TRBV7-8 to TRBJ2-3; 12 nucleotides agree with TRBD2. The germline gives CDR1 SGHVS, CDR2 FQNEAQ. After removal of 5 bases from V and 3 bases from J, the junction contained 6 bases not matched to a gene. This CDR3 contains 16 residues.

The chain recombines TRBV2 with TRBJ2-3; 11 positions agree with TRBD2. The CDR3 runs 16 residues. Trimming took 1 base from V and 3 from J; bases not matched to a gene: 3. CDR1 and CDR2 (germline): SNHLY, FYNNEI. CDR3 amino acids: CASSEVSGRGTDTQYF. CDR3 sequence (DNA): TGTGCCAGCAGTGAAGTTAGCGGGAGGGGTACAGATACGCAGTATTTT.

The chain joins TRBV25-1 to TRBJ2-3, with TRBD1 matching over 9 bases. Per the germline V gene, CDR1 is MGHDK and CDR2 is SYGVNS. This CDR3 spans 15 amino acids. Trimming removed 2 bases from V and 2 bases from J; junction bases left unmatched: 2. CDR3 sequence reads: CASSETGGNTDTQYF. CDR3 DNA sequence: TGTGCCAGCAGTGAAACAGGGGGCAACACAGATACGCAGTATTTT. Based on the CDR3 plus reference TRBV25-1 and TRBJ2-3, the full variable domain is EADIYQTPRYLVIGTGKKITLECSQTMGHDKMYWYQQDPGMELHLIHYSYGVNSTEKGDLSSESTVSRIRTEHFPLTLESARPSHTSQYLCASSETGGNTDTQYFGPGTRLTVL.

This rearrangement joins TRBV19 to TRBJ2-6, with a tentative D call TRBD2 (5 bases). The ends were cut back, 3 bases at V and 2 bases at J, with 8 bases in the middle. The CDR3 covers 15 residues. Germline CDR1 LNHDA, CDR2 SQIVND (reference sequence). The CDR3 bases are TGTGCCAGTAGTATCGAGCGGCCTGGGGCCAACGTCCTGACTTTC. Protein sequence: CASSIERPGANVLTF.

V is TRBV27 and J is TRBJ2-1; 10 nucleotides match TRBD2. Per germline, CDR1 MNHEY and CDR2 SMNVEV (reference sequence). With 5 bases clipped from V and 5 bases from J, the junction kept 3 bases outside the gene matches. The CDR3 runs to 14 residues. DNA of the CDR3: TGTGCCAGCAGTGCACTAGCGGGGAACAATGAGCAGTTCTTC. Encoded protein: CASSALAGNNEQFF.

This clone has more than one count but fewer than ten. The J gene is TRBJ2-7, the V gene TRBV7-3; D is perhaps TRBD1 (6 bases). Germline-derived CDR1 and CDR2 are SGHTA and FQGTGA. This CDR3 has 16 amino acids. Trimming cost V 5 bases and J 6 bases, with 23 bases left between them. CDR3 in amino acids: CASSPSDPGETGEQYF. The CDR3, as DNA: TGTGCCAGCAGCCCCTCCGACCCAGGGGAAACTGGCGAGCAGTACTTC.

V and J are TRBV9 and TRBJ2-3; 9 bases agree with TRBD1. Germline CDR1 SGDLS, CDR2 YYNGEE. This CDR3 is 15 amino acids long. Unmatched junction bases numbered 3, after V lost 2 bases and J lost 2 bases. The CDR3 is CASSVRTGVTDTQYF. DNA of the CDR3: TGTGCCAGCAGCGTCAGGACAGGGGTCACAGATACGCAGTATTTT.

V and J are TRBV5-4 and TRBJ2-7; 7 bases line up with TRBD1. J lost 0 bases, V lost 4 bases, and 7 bases had no gene match. Germline CDR1 reads SGHNT; CDR2 reads YYREEE (reference sequence). The CDR3 runs to 15 residues. CDR3 sequence (DNA): TGTGCCAGCAGCGCCGGACAGGACAACTCCTACGAGCAGTACTTC. As protein: CASSAGQDNSYEQYF.

This clone has a single count. The gene calls are TRBV4-3 and TRBJ2-1; no clear D gene. The V gene's germline CDR1 is LGHNA and CDR2 YSLEER. Trimming shortened V by 1 base and J by 7 bases, and 11 bases separated the two germline ends. The CDR3 is 14 amino acids. In DNA form, the CDR3 reads TGCGCCAGCAGCCAAGTATTTCAGGCAAATGAGCAGTTCTTC. Amino acid sequence: CASSQVFQANEQFF.

The chain is built from TRBV5-6 and TRBJ2-1; 8 nucleotides agree with TRBD1. V lost 4 bases to trimming and J lost 6 bases; unmatched junction nucleotides: 6. Germline CDR1 SGHDT, CDR2 YYEEEE. The CDR3 runs to 14 residues. The CDR3 sequence is CASSRPQGGNEQFF. DNA of the CDR3: TGTGCCAGCAGCCGTCCACAGGGGGGCAATGAGCAGTTCTTC.

V usage is TRBV29-1 and J usage is TRBJ1-5, with TRBD1 identical over 10 bases. The CDR3 is 13 amino acids. V shed 6 bases and J 6 bases; nucleotides not matched to a gene: 5. In germline, CDR1 is SQVTM, CDR2 ANQGSEA. The CDR3 protein is CSVGTGVGQPQHF. CDR3 nucleotide sequence: TGCAGCGTAGGGACAGGGGTCGGTCAGCCCCAGCATTTT.

This chain connects TRBV7-9 to TRBJ2-5, with 12 nucleotides matching TRBD2. The trim removed 5 bases at V and 7 bases at J, leaving 14 bases unmatched. CDR3 length equals 17 residues. Germline CDR1 and CDR2: SEHNR and FQNEAQ (reference sequence). The CDR3 DNA reads as TGTGCCAGCAGCCCCCGGACGCTAGCGGGAGGGCCTAGGACCCAGTACTTC. The encoded protein is CASSPRTLAGGPRTQYF.

The genes are TRBV19 and TRBJ2-5; D might be TRBD2 (5 bases). CDR1 and CDR2 from the germline V gene are LNHDA and SQIVND (reference sequence). The CDR3 is 14 amino acids. The germline V and J ends were trimmed by 3 bases and 1 base, with 9 bases remaining between them. The DNA for the CDR3 is TGTGCCAGTAGTATCAGAGGGTCCCAAGAGACCCAGTACTTC. Its protein product is CASSIRGSQETQYF.

This sequence joins TRBV11-2 and TRBJ2-3; D is perhaps TRBD2 (7 bases). Trimming took 2 bases from V and 1 from J, leaving 16 bases between them. There are 17 residues in the CDR3. CDR1 is SGHAT and CDR2 is FQNNGV in the germline V gene. The chain's CDR3 is CASSLFWLRGRTDTQYF. CDR3 coding DNA: TGTGCCAGCAGCTTATTCTGGTTGCGGGGGCGCACAGATACGCAGTATTTT.

V is TRBV7-2 and J is TRBJ1-1, with unresolved D. This CDR3 has 14 amino acids. The ends were cut back, 5 bases at V and 11 bases at J, with 21 bases in the middle. CDR1 SGHTA and CDR2 FQGNSA come from the germline V gene. The DNA for the CDR3 is TGTGCCAGCAGCGAAACGAAGGGTAGTATGGTTGCTTTCTTT. Its protein is CASSETKGSMVAFF.

A remark on this clone: It is unclear where the CDR3 begins or ends on the DNA, so no DNA is shown, and the CDR3 is as TCRdb lists it. This sample also contains other DNA sequences that code for the same CDR3. CDR3 amino acids: CASSFGQGFYNSPLHF. The rearrangement joins TRBV7-9 to TRBJ1-6; the table's D call of TRBD1 was not tested on the DNA. Per the germline V gene, CDR1 is SEHNR and CDR2 is FQNEAQ (reference sequence). The CDR3 is 16 residues long, counting both termini.

The rearrangement uses TRBV28 and TRBJ2-1; perhaps TRBD1 as D (6 bases). Germline assignment: CDR1 MDHEN and CDR2 SYDVKM. Between the trimmed V and J ends, which lost 7 bases and 7 bases, there was a span of 20 bases. CDR3 length: 15 amino acids. The CDR3 loop reads CASTPPGPRGNEQFF. CDR3 nucleotide sequence: TGTGCCAGCACCCCCCCCGGCCCAAGGGGGAATGAGCAGTTCTTC.

This chain joins TRBV9 and TRBJ2-2; D could derive from TRBD1 or TRBD2 (5 bases each). The CDR3 has 18 amino acids. The germline V gene has CDR1 SGDLS and CDR2 YYNGEE. Trimming removed 3 bases from V and 5 bases from J, with 23 bases in between. DNA of the CDR3: TGTGCCAGCAGCGACCAAATTCGAGGGGACCTGAGGACCGGGGAGCTGTTTTTT. It encodes CASSDQIRGDLRTGELFF.

CDR3 in amino acids: CASSSGYVGYGYTF. The DNA of the CDR3 is TGTGCCAGCAGCTCAGGGTACGTGGGCTATGGCTACACCTTC. The chain joins TRBV7-2 to TRBJ1-2; D may be TRBD1 (5 bases). V lost 4 bases to trimming and J lost 4 bases, with 13 bases between them. This CDR3 comprises 14 residues. The V gene's germline CDR1 is SGHTA and CDR2 FQGNSA. Combining the CDR3 with reference TRBV7-2 and TRBJ1-2 gives the whole variable domain GAGVSQSPSNKVTEKGKDVELRCDPISGHTALYWYRQSLGQGLEFLIYFQGNSAPDKSGLPSDRFSAERTGGSVSTLTIQRTQQEDSAVYLCASSSGYVGYGYTFGSGTRLTVV.

The chain employs TRBV3-1 (or the pseudogene TRBV3-2) and TRBJ2-7, with D possibly matching TRBD1 (5 bases). V was pared by 5 bases and J by 1 base, with 12 bases between. CDR1 is LGHDT and CDR2 is YNNKEL in the germline V gene (reference sequence). CDR3 length: 14 amino acids. The CDR3 DNA follows: TGTGCCAGCAGCTCGACAGTTTCTTCCTACGAGCAGTACTTC. Amino acids: CASSSTVSSYEQYF.

The chain links TRBV6-2 or TRBV6-3 to TRBJ1-2, with TRBD1 as a possible D gene (5 bases). CDR1 is MNHEY, CDR2 SVGEGT, per germline. CDR3 length: 16 residues. V lost 2 bases and J 0 bases, leaving 13 bases between the germline ends. CDR3 loop: CASSYLLSTANYGYTF. The CDR3 nucleotides are TGTGCCAGCAGTTACCTCTTGTCGACAGCTAACTATGGCTACACCTTC.

This clone occurred once. The chain couples TRBV6-2 or TRBV6-3 to TRBJ1-1; 9 nucleotides align to TRBD1. The CDR3 has 16 amino acids. Germline values: CDR1 MNHEY, CDR2 SVGEGT. The V gene end was trimmed by 0 bases and the J gene end by 5 bases; junction bases not matched to a gene: 7. The CDR3 reads CASSYSGGTGQTEAFF. In DNA, the CDR3 is TGTGCCAGCAGTTACTCCGGCGGGACAGGGCAAACTGAAGCTTTCTTT.

The chain couples TRBV11-2 to TRBJ1-2; no definite D call. This CDR3 has 16 amino acids. The V and J ends lost 4 bases and 8 bases respectively, with 23 bases between them. The germline CDR1 and CDR2 sequences are SGHAT and FQNNGV. As DNA, the CDR3 is TGTGCCAGCAGCTCCCTCGCTCGGAAAAGGCCGGGGGGCTACACCTTC. Protein: CASSSLARKRPGGYTF.

The V call is TRBV28, the J call TRBJ1-5; 7 bases fit TRBD1. Germline V gene data show CDR1 as MDHEN and CDR2 as SYDVKM. V shed 5 bases, J shed 3 bases, and the junction held 13 bases outside the gene matches. The CDR3 contains 17 residues. CDR3: CASSRRWDSRNNQPQHF. The CDR3 nucleotides are TGTGCCAGCAGTCGACGGTGGGACAGCCGAAACAATCAGCCCCAGCATTTT.